This T cell receptor (beta chain) was captured by sequencing in a study of monozygotic twins with inflammatory bowel disease. Broader study findings: No one strong IBD-associated signal or clonotype was supported.

Blood samples of about 2.5 ml were drawn from every donor. The CDR3 length is 15 residues. Germline CDR1 is KGHSH and CDR2 is LQKENI. In the case of this clonotype: The antigen is not known.

Template switching was used to attach UMIs, which incorporated a 6-nucleotide sample barcode. TCRdb reprocessed the 5' RACE reads and stores each CDR3 protein as one record, lacking DNA. The table lists fewer than 110,000 distinct CDR3 sequences. The TCR sequence derives from a human donor with ulcerative colitis or Crohn's disease, or a healthy co-twin of an affected twin (not recorded which). Material for sequencing was blood. The V and J genes are TRBV18 and TRBJ2-1; TCRdb designates TRBD2, a call that cannot be tested without DNA. CDR3 sequence: CASSPGTSGYNEQFF.